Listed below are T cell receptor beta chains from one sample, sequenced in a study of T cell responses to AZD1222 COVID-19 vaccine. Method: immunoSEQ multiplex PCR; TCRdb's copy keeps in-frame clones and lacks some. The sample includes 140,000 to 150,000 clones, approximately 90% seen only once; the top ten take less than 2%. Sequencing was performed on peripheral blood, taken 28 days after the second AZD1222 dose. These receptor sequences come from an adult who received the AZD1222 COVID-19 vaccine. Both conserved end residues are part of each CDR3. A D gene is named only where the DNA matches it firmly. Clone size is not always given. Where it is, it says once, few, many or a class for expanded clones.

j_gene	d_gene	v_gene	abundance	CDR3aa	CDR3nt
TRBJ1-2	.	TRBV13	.	CASSLVLPPSGTTDYGYTF	TGTGCCAGCAGCTTAGTTTTACCCCCATCAGGGACGACAGACTATGGCTACACCTTC
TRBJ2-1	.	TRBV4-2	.	CASSQDLLRPLGDNEQFF	TGTGCCAGCAGCCAAGATTTACTCCGCCCCTTGGGGGACAATGAGCAGTTCTTC
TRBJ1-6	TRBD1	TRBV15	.	CATSRRTGNNSPLHF	TGTGCCACCAGCAGAAGGACAGGGAATAATTCACCCCTCCACTTT
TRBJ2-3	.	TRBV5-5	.	CASSWDPDTQYF	TGTGCCAGCAGCTGGGACCCAGATACGCAGTATTTT
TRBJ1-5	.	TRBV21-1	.	CASSKQALSNQPQHF	TGTGCCAGCAGCAAACAGGCACTTAGCAATCAGCCCCAGCATTTT
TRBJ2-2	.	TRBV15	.	CATSRDRTDYGELFF	TGTGCCACCAGCAGAGATCGAACGGATTACGGGGAGCTGTTTTTT
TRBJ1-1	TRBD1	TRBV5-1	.	CASSPDRGTEAFF	TGCGCCAGCAGCCCAGACAGGGGGACTGAAGCTTTCTTT
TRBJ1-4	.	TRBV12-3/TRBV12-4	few	CASSSRQEKLFF	TGTGCCAGCAGTTCCCGGCAAGAAAAACTGTTTTTT
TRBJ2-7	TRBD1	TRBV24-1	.	CATSDPQDRGNEQYF	TGTGCCACCAGTGACCCTCAGGACAGGGGCAACGAGCAGTACTTC
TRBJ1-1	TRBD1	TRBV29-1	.	CSVDPQGVGAFF	TGCAGCGTTGACCCACAGGGGGTTGGAGCTTTCTTT
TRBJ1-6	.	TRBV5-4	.	CASSLGTANSPLHF	TGTGCCAGCAGCTTGGGTACGGCTAATTCACCCCTCCACTTT
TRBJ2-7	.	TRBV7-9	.	CASSLTENYEQYF	TGTGCCAGCAGCCTGACGGAAAACTACGAGCAGTACTTC
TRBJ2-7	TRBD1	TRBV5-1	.	CASRTGQSEQYF	TGCGCCAGCAGGACAGGGCAGTCCGAGCAGTACTTC
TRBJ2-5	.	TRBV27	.	CASKGYPLGGGETQYF	TGTGCCAGCAAAGGCTACCCCCTGGGGGGAGGAGAGACCCAGTACTTC
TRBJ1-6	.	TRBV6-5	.	CASSYGPHGTLHF	TGTGCCAGCAGTTATGGACCACACGGGACCCTCCACTTT
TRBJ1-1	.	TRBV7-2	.	CASSLAARRNTEAFF	TGTGCCAGCAGCTTAGCAGCCAGGCGGAACACTGAAGCTTTCTTT
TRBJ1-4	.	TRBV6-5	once	CASSYSGEKLFF	TGTGCCAGCAGTTATTCGGGCGAAAAACTGTTTTTT
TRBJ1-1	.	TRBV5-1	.	CASSLGRTSEGEAFF	TGCGCCAGCAGCTTAGGCCGGACATCCGAGGGTGAAGCTTTCTTT
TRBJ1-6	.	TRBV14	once	CASKSENSYNSPLHF	TGTGCCAGCAAATCAGAAAATTCCTATAATTCACCCCTCCACTTT
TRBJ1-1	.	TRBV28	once	CASWENTEAFF	TGTGCCAGCTGGGAGAACACTGAAGCTTTCTTT
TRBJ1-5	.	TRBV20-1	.	CSASLGAPYSNQPQHF	TGCAGTGCTAGTTTGGGGGCCCCCTATAGCAATCAGCCCCAGCATTTT
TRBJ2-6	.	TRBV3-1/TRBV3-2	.	CASSQAPTASGANVLTF	TGTGCCAGCAGCCAAGCCCCGACCGCCTCAGGGGCCAACGTCCTGACTTTC
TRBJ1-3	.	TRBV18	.	CASSPRELQGNTIYF	TGTGCCAGCTCACCTCGGGAGCTTCAAGGAAACACCATATATTTT
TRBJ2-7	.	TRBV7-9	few	CASSLGLAQEQYF	TGTGCCAGCAGCTTAGGCCTAGCGCAGGAGCAGTACTTC